The 9 T cell receptor beta chains below were found in one sample sequenced in a study of metastatic and nonmetastatic thyroid tumors. TCRdb re-called the PCR reads via MiXCR. The sample shows some 69,000 clones, approximately 15% of them seen only once. No treatment of any kind had been given to any patient before thyroid surgery. Sequenced input: blood. These receptors were taken from a male donor with papillary thyroid cancer or a benign thyroid nodule (not recorded which). Some clones in this sample may be carry-over from other donors' samples.

V is TRBV7-3 and J is TRBJ2-1; 9 nucleotides match TRBD2. The V segment lost 1 base and the J segment 9 bases; nucleotides outside the gene matches: 7. This CDR3 region has 15 residues. Germline loops: CDR1 SGHTA, CDR2 FQGTGA. This CDR3 is CASSLSSGRSCEQFF. In DNA, the CDR3 is TGTGCCAGCAGCTTAAGTAGCGGGAGATCTTGTGAGCAGTTCTTC.

This clone was seen a few times. A read error is likely, as this CDR3 ends without the conserved phenylalanine or tryptophan. The DNA is omitted, as the CDR3 cannot be located on it reliably, and the CDR3 follows TCRdb's listing. The V call is TRBV10-2, the J call TRBJ1-2. CDR1 and CDR2 (germline): WSHSY, SAAADI. The CDR3 extends over 12 residues, inclusive of both ends. CDR3 amino acids: CASSDGPTEGGS.

In its sample, this clone was seen many times. The chain employs TRBV5-1 and TRBJ2-3; 9 bases fit TRBD2. The V gene's germline CDR1 is SGHRS and CDR2 YFSETQ. This CDR3 is 14 amino acids long. The J segment lost 5 bases and the V segment lost 4 bases, leaving 5 bases of the junction unmatched. CDR3 sequence reads: CASSLSGRGDTQYF. In nucleotides, the CDR3 is TGCGCCAGCAGCCTTAGCGGGAGAGGAGATACGCAGTATTTT.

This clone has at least ten counts. The V and J genes are TRBV5-6 and TRBJ2-5, with D uncertain. Germline loops: CDR1 SGHDT, CDR2 YYEEEE. The length of the CDR3 is 15 residues. With 1 base removed from V and 3 bases from J, the gap between germline ends came to 13 bases. CDR3 bases: TGTGCCAGCAGCTTGAGAGAACTCTCTAAAGAGACCCAGTACTTC. This codes for CASSLRELSKETQYF.

This clone was seen repeatedly, ten times or more. This rearrangement joins TRBV15 to TRBJ1-2; TRBD1 is a possible D gene (6 bases). CDR1 is LNHNV, CDR2 YYDKDF, per germline (reference sequence). Between the trimmed V and J ends, which lost 3 bases and 4 bases, there was a span of 6 bases. There are 12 residues in the CDR3. The CDR3 reads CATSRDSYGYTF. CDR3 bases: TGTGCCACCAGCAGGGACAGCTATGGCTACACCTTC.

The chain carries TRBV6-2 or TRBV6-3 and TRBJ2-7; D gene unclear. The CDR3 is 13 residues long. Trimming stripped 8 bases from V and 2 bases from J, with 13 bases between. The V gene's germline CDR1 is MNHEY and CDR2 SVGEGT. This CDR3 is CASLRVAPYEQYF. For the CDR3, the DNA is TGTGCCAGCTTAAGGGTGGCCCCCTACGAGCAGTACTTC.

This clone was seen repeatedly, ten times or more. The chain carries TRBV6-1 and TRBJ1-2, with a weak D call TRBD1 (6 bases). Germline V gene lookup returns CDR1 MNHNS and CDR2 SASEGT. CDR3 length equals 14 residues. The germline V and J ends were trimmed by 11 bases and 0 bases, with 16 bases remaining between them. The CDR3: CAAGGPDSNYGYTF. CDR3 DNA: TGTGCCGCCGGGGGGCCCGACTCTAACTATGGCTACACCTTC.

This clone was seen at least ten times. The chain employs TRBV5-1 and TRBJ1-1; no definite D call. This CDR3 spans 14 amino acids. Germline CDR1 and CDR2: SGHRS and YFSETQ. Deletions cut 5 bases from V and 1 base from J, with 12 bases between. The CDR3 sequence: CASRTRSENTEAFF. The CDR3 DNA reads as TGCGCCAGCAGAACAAGGAGTGAGAACACTGAAGCTTTCTTT.

This clone was picked up many times. Additional DNA sequences in this sample encode the identical CDR3. The CDR3 here is CASSPPTGSNTEAFF. For the CDR3, the DNA is TGTGCCAGCAGCCCTCCGACAGGATCGAACACTGAAGCTTTCTTT. The chain uses TRBV7-9 and TRBJ1-1; a possible D gene is TRBD1 (6 bases). Trimming stripped 5 bases from V and 1 base from J, with 14 bases between. This CDR3 is 15 amino acids long. CDR1 and CDR2 (germline): SEHNR, FQNEAQ (reference sequence).